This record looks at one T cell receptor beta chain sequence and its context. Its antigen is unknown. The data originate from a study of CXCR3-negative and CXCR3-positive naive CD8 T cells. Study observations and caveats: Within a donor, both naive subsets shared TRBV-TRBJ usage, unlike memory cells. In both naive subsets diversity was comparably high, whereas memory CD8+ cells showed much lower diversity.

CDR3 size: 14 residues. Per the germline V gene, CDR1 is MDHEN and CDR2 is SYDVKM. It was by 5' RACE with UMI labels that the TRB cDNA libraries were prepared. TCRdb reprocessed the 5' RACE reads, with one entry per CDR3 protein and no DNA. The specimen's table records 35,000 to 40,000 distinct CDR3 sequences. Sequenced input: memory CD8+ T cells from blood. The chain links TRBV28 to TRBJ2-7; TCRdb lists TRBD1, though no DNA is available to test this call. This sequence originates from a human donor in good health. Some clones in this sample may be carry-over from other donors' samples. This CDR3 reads CASRDREGPYEQYF.